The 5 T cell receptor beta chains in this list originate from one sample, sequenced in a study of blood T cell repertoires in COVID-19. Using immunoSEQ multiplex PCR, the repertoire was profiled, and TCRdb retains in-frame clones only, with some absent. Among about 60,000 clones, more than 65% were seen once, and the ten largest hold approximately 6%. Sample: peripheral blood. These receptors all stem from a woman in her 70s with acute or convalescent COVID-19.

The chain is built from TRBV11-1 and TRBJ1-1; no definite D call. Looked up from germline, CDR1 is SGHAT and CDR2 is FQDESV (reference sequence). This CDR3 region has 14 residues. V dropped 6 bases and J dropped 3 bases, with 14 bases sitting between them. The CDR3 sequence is CASSQRAGDTEAFF. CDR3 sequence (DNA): TGTGCCAGCAGTCAGCGGGCTGGGGACACTGAAGCTTTCTTT.

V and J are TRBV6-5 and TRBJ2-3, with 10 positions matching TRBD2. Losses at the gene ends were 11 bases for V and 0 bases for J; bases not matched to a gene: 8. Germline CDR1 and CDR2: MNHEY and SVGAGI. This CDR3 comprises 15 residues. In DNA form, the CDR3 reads TGTGCCGCCACAAGCGGGGGGGCGAGCACAGATACGCAGTATTTT. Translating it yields CAATSGGASTDTQYF.

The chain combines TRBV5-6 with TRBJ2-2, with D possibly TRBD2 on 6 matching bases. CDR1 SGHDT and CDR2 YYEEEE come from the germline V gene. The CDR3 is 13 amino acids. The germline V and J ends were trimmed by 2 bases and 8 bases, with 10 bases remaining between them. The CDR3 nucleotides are TGTGCCAGCAGCTTTCGGAGGGGTGGGGAGCTGTTTTTT. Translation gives CASSFRRGGELFF.

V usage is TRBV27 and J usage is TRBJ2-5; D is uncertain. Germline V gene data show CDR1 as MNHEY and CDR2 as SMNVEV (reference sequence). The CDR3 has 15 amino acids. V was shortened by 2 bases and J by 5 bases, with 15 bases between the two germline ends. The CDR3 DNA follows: TGTGCCAGCAGTTTAGGTCCAGGCCCCCGGGAGACCCAGTACTTC. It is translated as CASSLGPGPRETQYF.

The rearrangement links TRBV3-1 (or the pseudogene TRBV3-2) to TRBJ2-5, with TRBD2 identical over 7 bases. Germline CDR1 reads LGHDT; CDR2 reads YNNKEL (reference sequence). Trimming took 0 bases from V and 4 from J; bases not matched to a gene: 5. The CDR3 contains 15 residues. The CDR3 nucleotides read TGTGCCAGCAGCCAAGATGGGGGGGAGTTAGAGACCCAGTACTTC. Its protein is CASSQDGGELETQYF.